What follows is one T cell receptor beta chain and its context. The data stem from a study of cytomegalovirus exposure and HLA in healthy donors. PCR primers comprised 60 Vbeta and 13 Jbeta primers. Data came from immunoSEQ multiplex PCR; TCRdb stores just in-frame clones and leaves some out. The data show 55,000 to 70,000 clones, over 75% seen once. The CDR3 runs to 15 residues. Germline V lookup: CDR1 PRHDT, CDR2 FYEKMQ (reference sequence). V trimming: 0 bases; J trimming: 3 bases; junction bases outside the gene matches: 4. The sequence came from a male donor in good health and CMV-seronegative. The chain has TRBV13 and TRBJ1-2; 7 bases align to TRBD1. Material: PBMCs. Here the CDR3 reads CASSLGQDRYYGYTF. Written as DNA, the CDR3 is TGTGCCAGCAGCTTAGGCCAGGACAGGTACTATGGCTACACCTTC.